This T cell receptor (beta chain) came from a study of T cells in Graves' hyperthyroidism and ophthalmopathy. V was trimmed by 2 bases and J by 5 bases, leaving 25 bases between them. The CDR3 length is 18 residues. Germline V lookup: CDR1 MDHEN, CDR2 SYDVKM. Disease duration under 2 months; hyperthyroidism patients were aged 18 to 65. This clonotype was seen many times. The TCR beta CDR3 regions underwent amplification using RNA transcripts as the source. Using the HTBI primer set, a first-round RT-PCR was run on the TCR CDR3. TCRdb re-analysed the multiplex PCR reads in MiXCR, keeping a single row per CDR3 protein. This table has hundreds of thousands of distinct CDR3 sequences, around 16% appearing once.

The sample taken for sequencing was blood. V and J are TRBV28 and TRBJ2-7; D possibly corresponds to TRBD2 (7 bases). This receptor was taken from a woman aged 30 to 39 with Graves' hyperthyroidism. This CDR3 is CASSLRGGYRGRRDEQYF. Written as DNA, the CDR3 is TGTGCCAGCAGTTTAAGGGGGGGGTATCGCGGGAGACGCGACGAGCAGTACTTC.